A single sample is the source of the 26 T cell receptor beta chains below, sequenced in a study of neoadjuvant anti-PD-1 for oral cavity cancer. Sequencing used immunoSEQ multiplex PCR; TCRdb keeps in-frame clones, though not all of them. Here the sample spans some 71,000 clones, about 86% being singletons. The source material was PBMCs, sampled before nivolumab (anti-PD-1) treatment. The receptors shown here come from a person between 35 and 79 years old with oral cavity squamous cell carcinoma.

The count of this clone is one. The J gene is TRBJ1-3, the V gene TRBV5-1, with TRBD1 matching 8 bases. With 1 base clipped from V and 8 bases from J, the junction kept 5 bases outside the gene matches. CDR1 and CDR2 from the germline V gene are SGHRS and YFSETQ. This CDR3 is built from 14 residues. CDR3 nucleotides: TGCGCCAGCAGCTTGCGGACAGGGTCGGACACCATATATTTT. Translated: CASSLRTGSDTIYF.

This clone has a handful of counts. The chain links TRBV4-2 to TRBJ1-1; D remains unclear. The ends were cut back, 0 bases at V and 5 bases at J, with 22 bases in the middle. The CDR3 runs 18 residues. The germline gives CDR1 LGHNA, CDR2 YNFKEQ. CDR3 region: CASSQDPLEGIGVTEAFF. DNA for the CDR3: TGTGCCAGCAGCCAAGATCCCCTGGAGGGAATTGGAGTTACTGAAGCTTTCTTT.

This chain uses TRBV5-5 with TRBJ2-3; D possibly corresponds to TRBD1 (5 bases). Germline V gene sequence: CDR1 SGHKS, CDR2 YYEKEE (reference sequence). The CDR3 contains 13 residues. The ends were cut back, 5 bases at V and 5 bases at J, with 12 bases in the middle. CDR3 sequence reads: CASRGAREDTQYF. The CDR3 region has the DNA TGTGCCAGCAGAGGGGCCAGGGAAGATACGCAGTATTTT.

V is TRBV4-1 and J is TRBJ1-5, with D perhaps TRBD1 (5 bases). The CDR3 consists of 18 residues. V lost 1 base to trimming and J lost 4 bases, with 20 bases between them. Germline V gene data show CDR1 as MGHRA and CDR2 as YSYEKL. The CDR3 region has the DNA TGCGCCAGCAGCCAAGGGACAATAAGGGGCGGGGGGAATCAGCCCCAGCATTTT. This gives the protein CASSQGTIRGGGNQPQHF.

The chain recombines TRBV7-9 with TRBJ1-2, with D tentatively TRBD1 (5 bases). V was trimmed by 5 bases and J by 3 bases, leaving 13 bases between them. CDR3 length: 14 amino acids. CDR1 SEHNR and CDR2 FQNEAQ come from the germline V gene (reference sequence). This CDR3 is CASSARRGYYGYTF. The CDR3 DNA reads TGTGCCAGCAGCGCGCGGCGGGGGTACTATGGCTACACCTTC.

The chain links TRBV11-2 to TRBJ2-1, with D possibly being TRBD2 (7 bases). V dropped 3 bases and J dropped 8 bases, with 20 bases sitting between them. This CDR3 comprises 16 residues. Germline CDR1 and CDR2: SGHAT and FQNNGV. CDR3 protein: CASSFFPRGRVYEQFF. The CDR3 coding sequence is TGTGCCAGCAGCTTTTTTCCGCGGGGGCGAGTCTATGAGCAGTTCTTC.

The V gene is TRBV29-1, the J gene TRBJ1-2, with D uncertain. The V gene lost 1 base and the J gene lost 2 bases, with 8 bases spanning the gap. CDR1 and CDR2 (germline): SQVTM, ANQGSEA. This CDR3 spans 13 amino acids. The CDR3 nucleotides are TGCAGCGTTGAAGGGGCCTGGAACTATGGCTACACCTTC. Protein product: CSVEGAWNYGYTF.

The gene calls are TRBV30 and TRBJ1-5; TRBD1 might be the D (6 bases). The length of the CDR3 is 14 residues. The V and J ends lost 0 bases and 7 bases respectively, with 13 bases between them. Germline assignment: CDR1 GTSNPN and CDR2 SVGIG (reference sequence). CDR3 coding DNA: TGTGCCTGGAGTGTACCTGGGGGGGGCCAGCCCCAGCATTTT. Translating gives CAWSVPGGGQPQHF.

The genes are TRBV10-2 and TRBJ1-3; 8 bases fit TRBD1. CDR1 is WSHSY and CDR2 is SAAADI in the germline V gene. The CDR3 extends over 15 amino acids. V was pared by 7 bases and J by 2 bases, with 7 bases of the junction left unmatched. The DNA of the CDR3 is TGCGCCAGCACTGGGACAGGTCCTACTGGAAACACCATATATTTT. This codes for CASTGTGPTGNTIYF.

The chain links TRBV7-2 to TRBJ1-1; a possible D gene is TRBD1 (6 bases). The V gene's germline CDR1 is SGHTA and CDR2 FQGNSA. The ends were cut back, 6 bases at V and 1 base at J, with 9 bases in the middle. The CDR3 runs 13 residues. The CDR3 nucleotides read TGTGCCAGCAGGGGACAACCGAACACTGAAGCTTTCTTT. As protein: CASRGQPNTEAFF.

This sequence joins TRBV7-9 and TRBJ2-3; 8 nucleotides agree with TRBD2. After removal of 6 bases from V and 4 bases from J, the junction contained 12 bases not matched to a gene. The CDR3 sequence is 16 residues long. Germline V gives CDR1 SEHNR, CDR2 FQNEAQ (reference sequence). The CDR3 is CASSTWTSRVADTQYF. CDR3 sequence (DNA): TGTGCCAGCAGTACCTGGACTAGCAGGGTAGCAGATACGCAGTATTTT.

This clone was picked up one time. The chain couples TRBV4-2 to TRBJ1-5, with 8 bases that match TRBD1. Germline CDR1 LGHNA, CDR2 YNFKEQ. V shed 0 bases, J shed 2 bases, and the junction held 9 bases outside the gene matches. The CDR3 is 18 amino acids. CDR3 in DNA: TGTGCCAGCAGCCAAGAATATCGGCAGGGGGCGGGCAATCAGCCCCAGCATTTT. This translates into CASSQEYRQGAGNQPQHF.

The CDR3 nucleotides are TGCGCCAGCAGCTTCAGGGGATTCGGTGAAAAACTGTTTTTT. As protein: CASSFRGFGEKLFF. The rearrangement uses TRBV5-1 and TRBJ1-4; perhaps TRBD1 as D (6 bases). This CDR3 is 14 amino acids long. V lost 2 bases to trimming and J lost 7 bases, with 12 bases between them. CDR1 and CDR2 from the germline V gene are SGHRS and YFSETQ.

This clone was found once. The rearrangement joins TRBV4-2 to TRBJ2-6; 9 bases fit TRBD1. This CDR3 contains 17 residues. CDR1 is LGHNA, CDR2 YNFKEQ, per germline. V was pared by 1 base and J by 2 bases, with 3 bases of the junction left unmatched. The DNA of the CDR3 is TGTGCCAGCAGCCAAGGTAACAGGGGGCCTGGGGCCAACGTCCTGACTTTC. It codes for CASSQGNRGPGANVLTF.

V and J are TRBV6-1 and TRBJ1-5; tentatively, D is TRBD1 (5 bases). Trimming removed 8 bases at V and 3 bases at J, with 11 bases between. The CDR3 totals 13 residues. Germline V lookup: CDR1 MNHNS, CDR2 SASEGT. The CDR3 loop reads CASHRQINQPQHF. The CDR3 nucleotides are TGTGCCAGCCACCGACAGATCAATCAGCCCCAGCATTTT.

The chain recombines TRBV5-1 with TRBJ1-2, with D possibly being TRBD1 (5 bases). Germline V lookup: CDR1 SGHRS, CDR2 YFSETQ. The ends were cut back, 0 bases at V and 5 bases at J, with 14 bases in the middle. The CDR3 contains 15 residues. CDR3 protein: CASSLVYGDDYGYTF. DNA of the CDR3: TGCGCCAGCAGCTTGGTGTACGGGGACGATTATGGCTACACCTTC. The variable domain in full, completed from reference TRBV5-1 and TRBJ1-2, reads KAGVTQTPRYLIKTRGQQVTLSCSPISGHRSVSWYQQTPGQGLQFLFEYFSETQRNKGNFPGRFSGRQFSNSRSEMNVSTLELGDSALYLCASSLVYGDDYGYTFGSGTRLTVV.

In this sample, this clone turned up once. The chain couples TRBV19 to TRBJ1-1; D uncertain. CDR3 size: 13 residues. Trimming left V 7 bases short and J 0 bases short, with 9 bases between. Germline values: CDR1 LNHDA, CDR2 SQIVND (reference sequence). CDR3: CASTQHMNTEAFF. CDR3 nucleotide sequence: TGTGCCAGTACGCAGCACATGAACACTGAAGCTTTCTTT.

CDR3 sequence reads: CASSFRGGTDTQYF. The DNA of the CDR3 is TGCGCCAGCAGCTTTCGAGGGGGCACAGATACGCAGTATTTT. V is TRBV5-1 and J is TRBJ2-3, with D perhaps matching TRBD1 or TRBD2 (5 bases each). This CDR3 has 14 residues. V was shortened by 2 bases and J by 1 base, with 8 bases between the two germline ends. Germline-derived CDR1 and CDR2 are SGHRS and YFSETQ.

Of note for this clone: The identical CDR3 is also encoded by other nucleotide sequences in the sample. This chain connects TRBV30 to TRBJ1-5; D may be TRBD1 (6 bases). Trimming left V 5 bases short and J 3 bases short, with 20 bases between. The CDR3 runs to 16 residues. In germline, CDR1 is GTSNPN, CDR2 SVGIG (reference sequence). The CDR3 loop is CAWRGAGGHLNQPQHF. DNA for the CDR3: TGTGCCTGGCGGGGGGCGGGGGGGCATCTCAATCAGCCCCAGCATTTT.

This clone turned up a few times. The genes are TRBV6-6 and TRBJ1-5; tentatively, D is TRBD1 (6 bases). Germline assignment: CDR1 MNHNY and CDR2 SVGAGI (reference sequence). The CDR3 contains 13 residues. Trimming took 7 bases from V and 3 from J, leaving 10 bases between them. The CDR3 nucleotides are TGTGCCAGCACGGGGGGCTTCAATCAGCCCCAGCATTTT. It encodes CASTGGFNQPQHF.

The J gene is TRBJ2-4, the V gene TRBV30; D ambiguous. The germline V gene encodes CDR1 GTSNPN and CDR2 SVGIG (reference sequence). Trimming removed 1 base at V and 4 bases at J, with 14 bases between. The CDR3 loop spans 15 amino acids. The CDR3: CAWSAPDGVKNIQYF. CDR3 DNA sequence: TGTGCCTGGAGTGCCCCAGACGGAGTGAAAAACATTCAGTACTTC.

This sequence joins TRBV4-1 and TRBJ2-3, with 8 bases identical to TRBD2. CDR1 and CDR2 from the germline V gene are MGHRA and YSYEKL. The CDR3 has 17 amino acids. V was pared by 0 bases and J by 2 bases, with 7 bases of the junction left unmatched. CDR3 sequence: CASSQDQVAGTTDTQYF. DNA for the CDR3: TGCGCCAGCAGCCAAGATCAGGTAGCGGGGACCACAGATACGCAGTATTTT.

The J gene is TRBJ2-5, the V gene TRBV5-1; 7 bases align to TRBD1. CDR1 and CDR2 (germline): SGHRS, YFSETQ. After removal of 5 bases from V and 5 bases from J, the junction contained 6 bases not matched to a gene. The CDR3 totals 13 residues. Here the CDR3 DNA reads TGCGCCAGCAGACGACAGGGATTCGAGACCCAGTACTTC. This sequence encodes CASRRQGFETQYF.

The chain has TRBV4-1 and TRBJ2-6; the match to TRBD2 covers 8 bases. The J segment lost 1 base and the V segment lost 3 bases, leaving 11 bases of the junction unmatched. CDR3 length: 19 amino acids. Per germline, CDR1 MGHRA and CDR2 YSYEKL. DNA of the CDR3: TGCGCCAGCAGCCACAATTTTAGGCGGGGGGCTTCTGGGGCCAACGTCCTGACTTTC. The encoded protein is CASSHNFRRGASGANVLTF.

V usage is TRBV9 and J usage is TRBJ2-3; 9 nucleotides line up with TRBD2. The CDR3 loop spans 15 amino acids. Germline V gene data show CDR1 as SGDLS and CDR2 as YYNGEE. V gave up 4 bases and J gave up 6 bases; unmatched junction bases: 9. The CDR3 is CASSSWTSVGDTQYF. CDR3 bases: TGTGCCAGCAGCTCATGGACTAGCGTGGGGGATACGCAGTATTTT.

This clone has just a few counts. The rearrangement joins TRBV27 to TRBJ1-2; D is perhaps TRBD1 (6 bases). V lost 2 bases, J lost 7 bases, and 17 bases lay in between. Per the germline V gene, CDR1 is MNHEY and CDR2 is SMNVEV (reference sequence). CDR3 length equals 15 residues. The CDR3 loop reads CASSLSSQGPGGYTF. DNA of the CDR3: TGTGCCAGCAGTTTAAGTAGCCAGGGGCCGGGTGGCTACACCTTC.